This T cell receptor beta chain emerged from a study of blood T cell repertoires in COVID-19. Study-level information: Samples came from the United States, Italy and Spain, spanning acute and convalescent COVID-19. PBMCs, B-cell-depleted T cells, or T cells provided the cDNA or gDNA that made up the material.

Trimming at V came to 6 bases and at J to 7 bases, leaving 8 bases not matched to a gene. The CDR3 totals 14 residues. The V gene's germline CDR1 is SNHLY and CDR2 FYNNEI. In the authors' workflow: Estimation of nucleated cell counts was performed using reference gene primer amplification. Sequencing was performed with immunoSEQ multiplex PCR; in TCRdb, only in-frame clones are kept and a portion is missing. The D gene and trimming were derived from the DNA, and the V and J assignments and clone size from that table. This sample yields approximately 320,000 clones, of which under 90% are seen a single time; roughly 10% belongs to the top ten.

This TCR was sampled from a woman aged 30 to 39 with COVID-19, enrolled during active disease. Sample: peripheral blood. The chain couples TRBV2 to TRBJ1-5; the match to TRBD1 covers 8 bases. CDR3 in amino acids: CASSRQGFGQPQHF. The DNA of the CDR3 is TGTGCCAGCAGCCGACAGGGGTTCGGGCAGCCCCAGCATTTT.